Sequencing of this T cell receptor beta chain was carried out in a study of identical twins. Study findings and constraints: Out-of-frame alpha sequences shared by twins were enriched for low generation probability. Models, which agreed with sharing between unrelated individuals, nonetheless underestimated the out-of-frame TCR alpha sharing seen in monozygotic twins.

Template switching added a universal primer site; cDNA carried unique molecular identifiers. TCRdb processed the 5' RACE reads anew with MiXCR; each CDR3 protein has one entry. This sample has roughly 260,000 distinct CDR3 sequences; more than 13% occur once, and the top ten carry around 8.9%. Only a few counts were recorded for this clonotype. Its specificity is unknown. Sample: memory (CD45RO+) T cells sorted from blood. This TCR was recovered from a woman younger than 30 in good health.

CDR3 sequence (DNA): TGCAGTGCCTGGACAGGGGACCAGCCCCAGCATTTT. Translated: CSAWTGDQPQHF. The chain uses TRBV20-1 and TRBJ1-5, with TRBD1 matching 9 bases. The CDR3 extends over 12 amino acids. The germline gives CDR1 DFQATT, CDR2 SNEGSKA (reference sequence). Trimming took 6 bases from V and 7 from J; bases not matched to a gene: 4.